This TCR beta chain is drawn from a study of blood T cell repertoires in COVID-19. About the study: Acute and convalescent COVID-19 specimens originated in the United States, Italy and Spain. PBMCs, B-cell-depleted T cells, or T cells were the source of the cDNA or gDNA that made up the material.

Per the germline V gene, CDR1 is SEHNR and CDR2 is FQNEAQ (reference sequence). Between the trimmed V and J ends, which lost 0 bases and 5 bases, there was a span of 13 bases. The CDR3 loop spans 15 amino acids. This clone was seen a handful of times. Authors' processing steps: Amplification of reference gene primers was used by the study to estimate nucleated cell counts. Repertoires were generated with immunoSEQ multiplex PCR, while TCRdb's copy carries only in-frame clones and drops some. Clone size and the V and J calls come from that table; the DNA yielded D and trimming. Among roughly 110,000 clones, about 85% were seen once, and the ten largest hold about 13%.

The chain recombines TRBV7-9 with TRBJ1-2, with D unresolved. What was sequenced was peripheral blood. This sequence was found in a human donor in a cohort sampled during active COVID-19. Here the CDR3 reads CASSLAQYSGYGYTF. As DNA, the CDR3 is TGTGCCAGCAGCTTAGCCCAGTACAGCGGATATGGCTACACCTTC.